The present T cell receptor beta chain was sequenced within a study of PD-L1 blockade in urothelial cancer (dated by TCRdb to the late 2010s). The study in broad terms: All patients started therapy around 2014 and received atezolizumab 1,200 mg intravenously every 3 weeks. Blood samples were analyzed at two time points: 3 weeks after treatment start (second dose) and 6 weeks after treatment start. The study was an exploratory multi-omic analysis of somatic, immune and clinical correlates of response to PD-L1 blockade with atezolizumab in urothelial cancer. Pretreatment blood TCR-seq was available for nearly 30 patients, at least one posttreatment blood collection was obtained for 25 or so patients, and tumor TCR-seq was available for 25 or so patients. Durable clinical benefit was achieved by nine patients and was not achieved by 20 patients. An ECOG performance status of 0 or 1 was recorded for the patients, and 0 to 3 prior chemotherapy regimens had been received by the patients. Pretreatment tumor samples and matched peripheral blood, collected serially before and after atezolizumab treatment, underwent TCR sequencing. Durable clinical benefit was defined as progression-free survival longer than 6 months, and TCR features were also tested against progression-free and overall survival. In the same patients, pretreatment tumors underwent whole exome sequencing and RNA sequencing in addition to TCR sequencing. About 85% of the roughly 29 patients were males with bladder-origin urothelial cancer, and about 65% of the 29 reported a prior smoking history. A median of roughly 140,000 T cells and some 84,000 unique TCRs was obtained from blood samples, and a median clonality of roughly 0.08 was observed.

In light of the paper, this sample's time point label describes: peripheral blood 6 weeks after treatment start. The cohort comprised 29 patients with locally advanced or metastatic urothelial carcinoma treated at Memorial Sloan Kettering on a trial protocol. Peripheral blood mononuclear cells were collected pretreatment and during treatment, at between 1 and 8 total time points per patient. The Qiagen DNeasy Blood extraction kit was used to purify genomic DNA from total PBMCs and tumor samples. PBMCs were collected pretreatment and during treatment and were isolated and stored as previously described. CDR1 SGHDT and CDR2 YYEEEE were looked up in the germline V gene. The V end gives up 4 bases and the J end 0 bases, leaving 7 bases in the junction not matched to a gene. Measured from the cysteine to the phenylalanine, the CDR3 is 16 residues long. The CDR3 DNA has 48 bases and is translated from base 1.

The research as a whole found: Because the sample size was small (n ≈ 28) and many of the analyses were exploratory, the results are meant to be hypothesis-generating. Improved progression-free and overall survival was associated with having pretreatment peripheral blood TCR clonality below the median. Patients with durable benefit showed greater expansion of tumor-associated TCR clones in peripheral blood 3 weeks after starting treatment (n of about 20, p = 0.022).

Each PCR received spiked-in synthetic TCR analog templates so that absolute template abundance could be estimated from read counts. The immunoSEQ assay was used to amplify TCRbeta CDR3 regions from genomic DNA with bias-controlled V and J gene primers. Sequencing of rearranged TCRbeta segments was performed at approximately 20X coverage. In the source study's methods: Sequencing errors were corrected by clustering, and CDR3s were annotated against IMGT so that V, D and J genes could be assigned. Downstream analyses used only productive TCRbeta rearrangements and left out out-of-frame or stop-codon sequences. Clonality was calculated as one minus the Shannon entropy normalized by the log of the number of unique productive sequences. Fisher's exact test with Benjamini-Hochberg correction, using a cutoff of adjusted p below 0.01, was how clones that differed between time points or between blood and tumor were identified. Drawn from immuneACCESS, this table holds only the in-frame rearrangements with V and J called that TCRdb kept. Clones are partly lost; checked studies trace under half to an unresolved V gene and leave the rest unexplained. V and J calls and clone size are given by that table; D and trimming were obtained from the DNA. This sample gives some 120,000 clones in total; approximately 90% of them show up just once. Less than 4.5% of the sample goes to the ten largest clones.

Comment on this clone: The specificity of this receptor is unknown. It has no much larger one-base neighbor in the sample; base qualities were not kept.

In this chain, TRBV5-6 is recombined with TRBJ2-1; the junction holds 7 bases that match TRBD2. This specimen consisted of PBMCs, obtained around atezolizumab (anti-PD-L1) treatment. The source of this sequence is a man aged 55 to 70 with urothelial cancer. The CDR3 region has the sequence CASSTSGVSSYNEQFF. Here is the DNA: TGTGCCAGCAGCACCAGCGGGGTTAGCTCCTACAATGAGCAGTTCTTC.